This T cell receptor (beta chain) came from a study of blood T cell repertoires in COVID-19. Study context: Acute and convalescent COVID-19 samples came from the United States, Italy and Spain. The analysed material was cDNA or gDNA that came from T cells, B-cell-depleted T cells, or PBMCs.

CDR1 and CDR2 from the germline V gene are MNHNS and SASEGT. Trimming took off 3 bases at V and 1 base at J, with 19 bases between the two ends. The CDR3 has 18 amino acids. Original analysis: Nucleated cell number was recorded as an estimate derived from reference gene primer amplification. The assay was immunoSEQ multiplex PCR, and TCRdb's table has in-frame clones only and misses some. Clonal size and the V and J genes are those of that table, whereas D and trimming came from the DNA. Of roughly 69,000 clones in the sample, roughly four fifths were seen once. The V and J genes are TRBV6-1 and TRBJ1-5; TRBD1 is a possible D gene (6 bases). Sequencing was carried out using peripheral blood. The sequence was collected from a human donor in a cohort sampled during active COVID-19. DNA of the CDR3: TGTGCCAGCAGTGATCCATTGGGCAGGGGAAGGAGCAATCAGCCCCAGCATTTT. Translated, it gives CASSDPLGRGRSNQPQHF.